The 13 T cell receptor beta chains below were found in one sample sequenced in a study of cytomegalovirus exposure and HLA in healthy donors. The PCR used 60 Vbeta and 13 Jbeta primers. This table comes from immunoSEQ multiplex PCR, and its TCRdb copy is limited to in-frame clones, with some not included. This sample has 95,000 to 150,000 clones, with more than 9% found just once. Sequenced material: PBMCs. All receptors derive from a woman aged 18-29 years in good health and CMV-seropositive.

The sample holds a few counts of this clone. The chain combines TRBV5-4 with TRBJ1-3, with no clear D. The CDR3 runs to 15 residues. V was cut by 2 bases and J by 0 bases, with 9 bases left in between. Germline V lookup: CDR1 SGHNT, CDR2 YYREEE (reference sequence). CDR3 coding DNA: TGTGCCAGCAGCTTTAGCAGCAGCTCTGGAAACACCATATATTTT. Amino acids: CASSFSSSSGNTIYF.

V and J are TRBV5-1 and TRBJ1-3, with TRBD1 as a possible D gene (5 bases). The CDR3 loop spans 17 amino acids. V was shortened by 4 bases and J by 4 bases, with 21 bases between the two germline ends. Germline values: CDR1 SGHRS, CDR2 YFSETQ. CDR3 in amino acids: CASSPDGGGDGGNTIYF. The CDR3, as DNA: TGCGCCAGCAGCCCGGATGGTGGAGGGGACGGAGGAAACACCATATATTTT.

The chain links TRBV5-5 to TRBJ2-6; the D gene is possibly TRBD2 (5 bases). The germline V gene has CDR1 SGHKS and CDR2 YYEKEE (reference sequence). V was shortened by 6 bases and J by 10 bases, with 17 bases between the two germline ends. The CDR3 is 14 amino acids. CDR3 in DNA: TGTGCCAGCACCCCGAGTAGTTCGGGAAACGTCCTGACTTTC. Protein: CASTPSSSGNVLTF. The entire variable domain, with the rest obtained from reference TRBV5-5 and TRBJ2-6, is as follows: DAGVTQSPTHLIKTRGQQVTLRCSPISGHKSVSWYQQVLGQGPQFIFQYYEKEERGRGNFPDRFSARQFPNYSSELNVNALLLGDSALYLCASTPSSSGNVLTFGAGSRLTVL.

The chain uses TRBV11-3 and TRBJ2-2, with 8 bases matching TRBD1. The CDR3 totals 17 residues. Germline CDR1 reads SGHNT; CDR2 reads YENEEA. Losses at the gene ends were 1 base for V and 6 bases for J; bases not matched to a gene: 10. The CDR3 region has the DNA TGTGCCAGCAGCTTAGCCCGGACAGGGATTATGGCCGGGGAGCTGTTTTTT. Protein: CASSLARTGIMAGELFF.

The V call is TRBV5-1, the J call TRBJ1-1; TRBD1 matches at 8 bases. The V gene's germline CDR1 is SGHRS and CDR2 YFSETQ. The CDR3 contains 14 residues. V gave up 3 bases and J gave up 4 bases; unmatched junction bases: 5. As DNA, the CDR3 is TGCGCCAGCAGCTCCCAGGGGGCCGTCACTGAAGCTTTCTTT. It yields the protein CASSSQGAVTEAFF.

The chain uses TRBV11-2 and TRBJ2-7; 12 nucleotides line up with TRBD2. With V trimmed by 4 bases and J by 5 bases, 15 bases remained unmatched. This CDR3 is built from 18 residues. Germline V gene sequence: CDR1 SGHAT, CDR2 FQNNGV. CDR3 sequence: CASSSIIGLAGRRDEQYF. CDR3 nucleotides: TGTGCCAGCAGCTCTATAATCGGACTAGCGGGACGACGGGACGAGCAGTACTTC.

This sequence joins TRBV4-1 and TRBJ2-5; maybe TRBD1 (5 bases). V was shortened by 4 bases and J by 5 bases, with 8 bases between the two germline ends. In germline, CDR1 is MGHRA, CDR2 YSYEKL. The CDR3 is made up of 12 amino acids. The CDR3 sequence: CASSLNRETQYF. CDR3 coding DNA: TGCGCCAGCAGCCTTAACAGGGAGACCCAGTACTTC.

Note on this clone: Germline is not matched at one junction end, which may reflect a read error. Distinct nucleotide sequences in the sample also encode this CDR3. The chain uses TRBV7-3 and TRBJ1-1; D uncertain. CDR3 length: 13 residues. Per the germline V gene, CDR1 is SGHTA and CDR2 is FQGTGA. The CDR3 bases are TGTGCCAGCAGCCCCGCGGAGAACACTGAAGCCTTCTTT. It is translated as CASSPAENTEAFF.

This clone has only a few counts. The rearrangement uses TRBV5-4 and TRBJ2-5; weak D call: TRBD1 (7 bases). The CDR3 covers 17 residues. The V gene lost 1 base and the J gene lost 2 bases, with 18 bases spanning the gap. Germline-derived CDR1 and CDR2 are SGHNT and YYREEE (reference sequence). The CDR3 region has the DNA TGTGCCAGCAGCTTGAATCGGGGGACAGACCCGCAAGAGACCCAGTACTTC. The encoded protein is CASSLNRGTDPQETQYF. The whole variable domain, filled in from reference TRBV5-4 and TRBJ2-5, reads ETGVTQSPTHLIKTRGQQVTLRCSSQSGHNTVSWYQQALGQGPQFIFQYYREEENGRGNFPPRFSGLQFPNYSSELNVNALELDDSALYLCASSLNRGTDPQETQYFGPGTRLLVL.

This clone was counted between two and nine times. V and J are TRBV5-1 and TRBJ2-1; no clear D. V was shortened by 4 bases and J by 7 bases, with 18 bases between the two germline ends. CDR1 SGHRS and CDR2 YFSETQ come from the germline V gene. The CDR3 is 15 residues long. CDR3 nucleotide sequence: TGCGCCAGCAGCCTTAACCGAGGCCACGTGAATGAGCAGTTCTTC. Protein sequence: CASSLNRGHVNEQFF.

V is TRBV25-1 and J is TRBJ2-2; D is perhaps TRBD1 (6 bases). The V and J ends lost 3 bases and 6 bases respectively, with 14 bases between them. Germline V gives CDR1 MGHDK, CDR2 SYGVNS. The CDR3 is made up of 15 amino acids. The CDR3 protein is CASSDMGALSGELFF. CDR3 coding DNA: TGTGCCAGCAGTGATATGGGGGCCCTATCCGGGGAGCTGTTTTTT.

The chain couples TRBV14 to TRBJ1-1; D might be TRBD1 (5 bases). The germline V gene has CDR1 SGHDN and CDR2 FVKESK. This CDR3 has 16 amino acids. V lost 2 bases to trimming and J lost 1 base, with 14 bases between them. CDR3 sequence reads: CASSQRSTASNTEAFF. The CDR3 nucleotides are TGTGCCAGCAGCCAACGGTCGACAGCGTCGAACACTGAAGCTTTCTTT.

Only a few counts were recorded for this clone. DNA for the CDR3: TGTGCCAGCAGTCCGACTACAGGGGTTGAGCAGTTCTTC. It codes for CASSPTTGVEQFF. This sequence joins TRBV27 and TRBJ2-1; 7 bases align to TRBD1. This CDR3 contains 13 residues. Unmatched junction bases numbered 7, after V lost 5 bases and J lost 9 bases. Germline CDR1 reads MNHEY; CDR2 reads SMNVEV (reference sequence).